At least ten counts were recorded for the clone carrying this TCR beta chain. No antigen is known for it. The CDR3 runs 15 residues. V trimming: 6 bases; J trimming: 6 bases; junction bases outside the gene matches: 7. CDR1 and CDR2 from the germline V gene are MNHEY and SVGAGI. The study defined stable Graves' hyperthyroidism as no ophthalmopathy progression within 18 months. This record belongs to a study of T cells in Graves' hyperthyroidism and ophthalmopathy. The wider study: The authors collected peripheral blood at initial diagnosis, before any treatment. Study-wide results and limits: Before onset, ophthalmopathy was predicted by the model a median 6.5 months earlier. Within blood appeared most thyroid clonotypes that had expanded above 0.001.

The CDR3 regions of TCR beta were amplified from RNA transcripts. Initially, a first-round RT-PCR of the TCR CDR3 employed the HTBI primer set. In TCRdb, the multiplex PCR reads were re-called with MiXCR into one record per CDR3 protein. The sample contains about 740,000 distinct CDR3 sequences, around 15% of which appear only once. The clonotype comes from a young woman with Graves' hyperthyroidism. Sequenced: blood. This sequence joins TRBV6-5 and TRBJ2-1, with 11 nucleotides matching TRBD2. The CDR3 spells CASRLTSGKGNEQFF. In nucleotides, the CDR3 is TGTGCCAGCAGACTGACTAGCGGGAAGGGCAATGAGCAGTTCTTC.